This TCR beta chain came from a study of cytomegalovirus exposure and HLA in healthy donors. Study observations and caveats: Published work reported that the classifier diagnosed cytomegalovirus status with high specificity and sensitivity. Across donors, presence/absence analyses took sequencing depth to be roughly uniform.

About this clone: Antigen: not known.

PCR involved 60 Vbeta and 13 Jbeta primers. Data came from immunoSEQ multiplex PCR; TCRdb stores just in-frame clones and leaves some out. The table has about 270,000 clones, approximately 70% seen once; the top ten hold about 2.1%. The germline V and J ends were trimmed by 9 bases and 0 bases, with 26 bases remaining between them. Germline V lookup: CDR1 MDHEN, CDR2 SYDVKM. The CDR3 spans 18 residues. This TCR was sampled from a female donor in good health and CMV-seronegative. The chain joins TRBV28 to TRBJ1-1; D possibly corresponds to TRBD1 (6 bases). Sample: PBMCs. CDR3 protein: CASFGVGRGSQLNTEAFF. DNA for the CDR3: TGTGCCAGTTTCGGTGTGGGCAGGGGCTCCCAACTGAACACTGAAGCTTTCTTT.